The rows below give T cell receptor beta chains drawn from one sample of a study of shared clonotypes between healthy human individuals. Data came from immunoSEQ multiplex PCR; TCRdb stores just in-frame clones and leaves some out. The sample contains fewer than 650,000 clones, around 78% of which appear only once. Material: PBMCs. Receptors originate from a woman aged 40 to 50 in good health. Some clones in this sample may be carry-over from other donors' samples. The CDR3 runs from the conserved cysteine through the conserved F or W. D genes are given only for firm matches. Only part of the rows carry a size: once, few, many, or a class if the clone is expanded.

j_call d_call clone_size v_call cdr3_nt cdr3_aa
TRBJ1-5 . . TRBV27 TGTGCCAGCAGTCTCCTAGGGGTAAGGGATAGCAATCAGCCCCAGCATTTT CASSLLGVRDSNQPQHF
TRBJ2-5 . . TRBV6-6 TGTGCCAGCGTAGAGACCCAGTACTTC CASVETQYF
TRBJ1-1 . . TRBV5-1 TGCGCCAGCAGCCCAGACGGCATTAACACTGAAGCTTTCTTT CASSPDGINTEAFF
TRBJ1-4 . . TRBV6-5 TGTGCCAGCAGGCGAAACAGTGCAACTAATGAAAAACTGTTTTTT CASRRNSATNEKLFF
TRBJ2-7 TRBD2 few TRBV2 TGTGCCAGCAGGGCCGGGACTAGATCCTACGAGCAGTACTTC CASRAGTRSYEQYF
TRBJ2-7 TRBD2 once TRBV11-2 TGTGCCAGCAGCCCCGGAGGGAGCGGGAGTCACGAGCAGTACTTC CASSPGGSGSHEQYF
TRBJ1-1 . once TRBV9 TGTGCCAGCAGCGTAGTAACAACTGAAGCTTTCTTT CASSVVTTEAFF
TRBJ2-2 TRBD2 . TRBV2 TGTGCCAGCAGCTGGACTAGCGGCTACACCGGGGAGCTGTTTTTT CASSWTSGYTGELFF
TRBJ2-6 TRBD1 . TRBV10-3 TGTGCCATCGGTACAGGGGCCCTCTCTGGGGCCAACGTCCTGACTTTC CAIGTGALSGANVLTF
TRBJ2-7 . . TRBV4-1 TGCGCCAGCAGCCAGAGTCGGGGAGAAGAGCAGTACTTC CASSQSRGEEQYF
TRBJ1-4 TRBD1 once TRBV19 TGTGCCAGTAGTATGAGGCAGGGGGATGAAAAACTGTTTTTT CASSMRQGDEKLFF
TRBJ1-2 . . TRBV7-9 TGTGCCAGCAGCTTATTTACAGGAACTAACTATGGCTACGCCTTC CASSLFTGTNYGYAF
TRBJ2-3 TRBD2 . TRBV19 TGTGCCAGTAGTATGTGGACTAGCGGGAGATCCCACGATACGCAGTATTTT CASSMWTSGRSHDTQYF
TRBJ2-5 . . TRBV18 TGTGCCAGCTCACCACGGGAGAGCACCCAAGAGACCCAGTACTTC CASSPRESTQETQYF
TRBJ2-2 . . TRBV2 TGTGCCAGCAGTCCCGGGGTTAGGACCGGGGAGCTGTTTTTT CASSPGVRTGELFF
TRBJ1-2 . . TRBV7-6 TGTGCCAGCAGCTTAGTCGGAAGCCGACCTAAGGGTGGCTACACCTTC CASSLVGSRPKGGYTF
TRBJ2-7 . . TRBV6-1 TGTGCCAGCAGTCCTCGACCAGAGGGCTACGAGCAGTACTTC CASSPRPEGYEQYF
TRBJ1-5 . many TRBV19 TGTGCCACCTCTAGATCAGCGGACAGCTATCAGCCCCAGCATTTT CATSRSADSYQPQHF
TRBJ2-1 TRBD2 . TRBV28 TGTGCCAGCAGCTTAGCGGGAGTCCGAAATGAGCAGTTCTTC CASSLAGVRNEQFF
TRBJ1-1 TRBD1 . TRBV28 TGTGCCAGCATACCTTGGGGACAGGGGAGTTATACTGAAGCTTTCTTT CASIPWGQGSYTEAFF
TRBJ2-5 TRBD1 . TRBV29-1 TGCAGCGTCCTGGCCGGGACAGGGATGAGGGAGCAGTACTTC CSVLAGTGMREQYF
TRBJ2-7 TRBD2 . TRBV4-3 TGCGCCAGCAGCCAAGGTTCGGGGGGACGGTACGAGCAGTACTTC CASSQGSGGRYEQYF
TRBJ2-1 TRBD2 . TRBV5-4 TGTGCCAGCAGTGCTAGCGGGAGTGTAGGAAATGAGCAGTTCTTC CASSASGSVGNEQFF
TRBJ2-7 . . TRBV23-1 TGCGCCAGCAGTCTAAGGGAAAGGGCCTACGAGCAGTACTTC CASSLRERAYEQYF
TRBJ1-2 TRBD1 . TRBV6-6 TGTGCCAGCAGTTACTCGCCGACAGGGTTGGTTGGCTACACCTTC CASSYSPTGLVGYTF
TRBJ2-3 . . TRBV6-6 TGTGCCAGCAGGGCTCGGCCCACAGATACGCAGTATTTT CASRARPTDTQYF
TRBJ2-5 . . TRBV21-1 TGTGCCAGCAGCAACCGACTAGCGGAAGAGACCCAGTACTTC CASSNRLAEETQYF
TRBJ2-1 . . TRBV2 TGTGCCAGCAGTGAAGAAAGGGAGAATGAGCAGTTCTTC CASSEERENEQFF
TRBJ2-1 TRBD2 . TRBV27 TGTGCCAGCAGTAGAGGGACTAGCGGGAGGAATGAGCAGTTCTTC CASSRGTSGRNEQFF
TRBJ2-3 . many TRBV30 TGTGCCTGGAGAAGTGTTTGGGATACGCAGTATTTT CAWRSVWDTQYF
TRBJ2-3 TRBD2 . TRBV19 TGTGCCAGTAGCACTAGCGGGAGGGCTCCAGATACGCAGTATTTT CASSTSGRAPDTQYF
TRBJ1-5 . . TRBV2 TGTGCCAGCAGTGAAGCGCTGAGGGTCCAGCTCCCAAATCAGCCCCAGCATTTT CASSEALRVQLPNQPQHF
TRBJ2-3 . . TRBV4-3 TGCGCCAGCAGCCCCCGACTAGGCCCAGATACGCAGTATTTT CASSPRLGPDTQYF
TRBJ2-7 TRBD2 few TRBV7-7 TGTGCCAGCAGCTTAACTAGCGGGAGCCAAGAGCAGTACTTC CASSLTSGSQEQYF
TRBJ2-1 . . TRBV28 TGTGCCAGCAGTTCTAGCGGGACAGGAAGGAATGAGCAGTTCTTC CASSSSGTGRNEQFF
TRBJ1-2 . few TRBV28 TGTGCCAGCAGCTTGAGTGGGCCCCGGACGCCGGTTGGCTATGGCTACACCTTC CASSLSGPRTPVGYGYTF
TRBJ2-1 TRBD2 . TRBV7-2 TGTGCCAGCAGCCTGACCAGCGGGATTGACAATGAGCAGTTCTTC CASSLTSGIDNEQFF
TRBJ2-5 TRBD2 . TRBV27 TGTGCCAGCAGTTCCGACGGACGGAGTGGCGGGAGGTACCAAGAGACCCAGTACTTC CASSSDGRSGGRYQETQYF
TRBJ2-5 TRBD2 . TRBV5-4 TGTGCCAGCAGCCTCGGGAGGACCCAAGAGACCCAGTACTTC CASSLGRTQETQYF
TRBJ1-2 TRBD1 . TRBV5-6 TGTGCCAGCAGCTTGCTTGGAAGCAGGGGGAACTATGGCTACACCTTC CASSLLGSRGNYGYTF
TRBJ2-7 TRBD1 . TRBV5-4 TGTGCCAGCAGCGCCCCGGGACAGAAATTCTACGAGCAGTACTTC CASSAPGQKFYEQYF
TRBJ1-1 TRBD1 . TRBV5-1 TGCGCCAGCAGCCTCCCGACAGGGGAAACTGAAGCTTTCTTT CASSLPTGETEAFF
TRBJ2-7 . few TRBV18 TGTGCCAGCTCACAGGGACAATACGAGCAGTACTTC CASSQGQYEQYF
TRBJ2-3 . . TRBV29-1 TGCAGCGTTCTATCTAGCGTTACTAGCACAGATACGCAGTATTTT CSVLSSVTSTDTQYF
TRBJ2-1 . . TRBV7-7 TGTGCTAGCAGCTTATCACTAGACTACAATGAGCAGTTCTTC CASSLSLDYNEQFF
TRBJ1-6 . . TRBV25-1 TGTGCCAGCAGTAGCTCTCTTTCACTCCTCCACTTT CASSSSLSLLHF
TRBJ2-3 TRBD2 . TRBV5-4 TGTGCCAGCAGTTTTCTAGCGGGGGGGGCAGATACGCAGTATTTT CASSFLAGGADTQYF